A single sample is the source of the 26 T cell receptor beta chains below, sequenced in a study of T cell repertoires in cytomegalovirus infection (dated by TCRdb to the late 2010s). Sequencing used an Illumina HiSeq 1500. The public sequencing data were trimmed at Q25 with fastp and processed into clonotypes with MiXCR by TCRdb, which kept only in-frame beta chains. Merged by CDR3 protein, the rows form single entries marked with the most common genes and DNA. This sample comprises some 270,000 distinct CDR3 sequences, about 17% of them detected only once. Together, the top ten hold approximately 51% of the sample. The specimen was CD8+ T cells from PBMCs. The receptors here all came from a human donor in good health (CMV status not recorded). Some clones in this sample may be carry-over from other donors' samples.

This CDR3 reads CASSLRQHYEQYF. The CDR3 DNA reads as TGCGCCAGCAGCTTACGACAGCACTACGAGCAGTACTTC. The chain has TRBV5-1 and TRBJ2-7; D perhaps matches TRBD1 (5 bases). Germline V gives CDR1 SGHRS, CDR2 YFSETQ. The CDR3 consists of 13 residues. V was trimmed by 2 bases and J by 3 bases, leaving 9 bases between them.

This clonotype has only a few counts. The rearrangement uses TRBV6-2 or TRBV6-3 and TRBJ2-1, with a weak D call TRBD1 (6 bases). This CDR3 is built from 13 residues. The germline V gene encodes CDR1 MNHEY and CDR2 SVGEGT. V was shortened by 9 bases and J by 5 bases, with 14 bases between the two germline ends. The DNA of the CDR3 is TGTGCCAGTTCGGGACAAAGCGACAATGAGCAGTTCTTC. Protein sequence: CASSGQSDNEQFF.

This clonotype was found a few times. This sequence joins TRBV7-9 and TRBJ2-7, with 8 nucleotides matching TRBD2. The V gene end was trimmed by 5 bases and the J gene end by 3 bases; junction bases not matched to a gene: 12. Germline assignment: CDR1 SEHNR and CDR2 FQNEAQ (reference sequence). This CDR3 contains 16 residues. The CDR3 coding sequence is TGTGCCAGCAGCGCCCCTACTAGCGGAACTTTCTACGAGCAGTACTTC. This translates into CASSAPTSGTFYEQYF. The variable domain in full, completed from reference TRBV7-9 and TRBJ2-7, reads DTGVSQNPRHKITKRGQNVTFRCDPISEHNRLYWYRQTLGQGPEFLTYFQNEAQLEKSRLLSDRFSAERPKGSFSTLEIQRTEQGDSAMYLCASSAPTSGTFYEQYFGPGTRLTVT.

In the case of this clonotype: The junction and the germline gene differ at one end; a read error may be behind it. The chain recombines TRBV2 with TRBJ1-2; no firm D call. CDR1 is SNHLY, CDR2 FYNNEI, per germline. CDR3 length equals 11 residues. For the CDR3, the DNA is TGTGCCAGCACAATAATCGGTTCCCTTCCCTTC. Translation gives CASTIIGSLPF.

This chain links TRBV13 with TRBJ1-1, with D perhaps TRBD1 (5 bases). This CDR3 is 13 amino acids long. The V and J ends lost 5 bases and 5 bases respectively, with 12 bases between them. CDR1 is PRHDT and CDR2 is FYEKMQ in the germline V gene (reference sequence). The chain's CDR3 is CASSGRDRTEAFF. CDR3 DNA: TGTGCCAGCAGCGGCAGGGATCGGACTGAAGCTTTCTTT.

This clonotype has ten or more counts. The chain uses TRBV7-8 and TRBJ2-1; TRBD2 might be the D (5 bases). The CDR3 consists of 14 residues. V was trimmed by 1 base and J by 10 bases, leaving 14 bases between them. Germline V gene sequence: CDR1 SGHVS, CDR2 FQNEAQ. CDR3 coding DNA: TGTGCCAGCAGCTTAGTTCTCGGGATGGACGAGCAGTTCTTC. The encoded protein is CASSLVLGMDEQFF.

This clonotype was counted a few times. V and J are TRBV4-1 and TRBJ2-1; TRBD2 is a possible D gene (5 bases). V was pared by 1 base and J by 10 bases, with 8 bases between. CDR1 is MGHRA, CDR2 YSYEKL, per germline. The CDR3 consists of 12 residues. The CDR3: CASSQVSGEQFF. The CDR3 coding sequence is TGCGCCAGCAGCCAAGTGAGCGGAGAGCAGTTCTTC.

This clonotype was counted only a few times. CDR3 nucleotide sequence: TGCAGTGCTAAGGACTTATCGGGACTAGCGGGGGTGACTAGCTCCTACGAGCAGTACTTC. Its translation: CSAKDLSGLAGVTSSYEQYF. The rearrangement uses TRBV20-1 and TRBJ2-7; 14 positions match TRBD2. The trim removed 4 bases at V and 0 bases at J, leaving 17 bases unmatched. The CDR3 length is 20 residues. The germline V gene encodes CDR1 DFQATT and CDR2 SNEGSKA (reference sequence).

This clonotype was seen many times. This chain uses TRBV7-2 with TRBJ2-3; 15 bases are shared with TRBD2. The CDR3 length is 17 residues. Germline lookup yields CDR1 SGHTA and CDR2 FQGNSA. The J segment lost 5 bases and the V segment lost 4 bases, leaving 7 bases of the junction unmatched. The CDR3 spells CASSSWTSGGAKDTQYF. In DNA form, the CDR3 reads TGTGCCAGCAGCTCATGGACTAGCGGGGGGGCGAAAGATACGCAGTATTTT.

V is TRBV9 and J is TRBJ1-1; weak D call: TRBD1 (5 bases). The V end lost 2 bases, the J end lost 3 bases, and 11 bases lay between the germline ends. CDR1 is SGDLS and CDR2 is YYNGEE in the germline V gene. This CDR3 is 14 amino acids long. The CDR3 sequence is CASSVRRVDTEAFF. The CDR3 DNA is TGTGCCAGCAGCGTGCGCAGGGTGGACACTGAAGCTTTCTTT. The full variable domain, its missing parts supplied by reference TRBV9 and TRBJ1-1, is DSGVTQTPKHLITATGQRVTLRCSPRSGDLSVYWYQQSLDQGLQFLIQYYNGEERAKGNILERFSAQQFPDLHSELNLSSLELGDSALYFCASSVRRVDTEAFFGQGTRLTVV.

This clonotype was counted a few times. V is TRBV4-2 and J is TRBJ2-1, with D possibly being TRBD2 (6 bases). V shed 1 base and J shed 4 bases, with 14 bases lying between them. The CDR3 covers 16 residues. Germline V CDR1 and CDR2: LGHNA, YNFKEQ. The CDR3 reads CASSQGPTRSYNEQFF. The CDR3, as DNA: TGTGCCAGCAGCCAAGGACCGACTAGATCTTACAATGAGCAGTTCTTC.

This clonotype was picked up a small number of times. This sequence joins TRBV12-5 and TRBJ2-7, with a possible D match to TRBD1 (6 bases). This CDR3 has 13 amino acids. V was clipped by 2 bases and J by 11 bases, with 16 bases between them. Per the germline V gene, CDR1 is LGHNT and CDR2 is FRNRAP. CDR3 amino acids: CASGLIPPGDEYF. In DNA, the CDR3 is TGTGCTAGTGGTTTGATACCTCCAGGGGATGAGTACTTC.

The V call is TRBV6-5, the J call TRBJ2-5; TRBD1 or TRBD2 may be the D gene (5 bases each). CDR1 is MNHEY, CDR2 SVGAGI, per germline. Trimming shortened V by 6 bases and J by 5 bases, and 10 bases separated the two germline ends. The CDR3 covers 12 residues. The CDR3: CASRNGGETQYF. The CDR3 coding sequence is TGTGCCAGCAGAAATGGGGGTGAGACCCAGTACTTC.

At least ten counts were recorded for this clonotype. CDR3 nucleotide sequence: TGTGCCAGCCGAACGGGGCTAGCTGCGGGTGATACGCAGTATTTT. It is translated as CASRTGLAAGDTQYF. The chain has TRBV7-2 and TRBJ2-3; D possibly uses TRBD1 or TRBD2 (5 bases each). This CDR3 is 15 amino acids long. V was pared by 8 bases and J by 6 bases, with 21 bases between. CDR1 and CDR2 (germline): SGHTA, FQGNSA.

This clonotype was detected a few times. The J gene is TRBJ1-1, the V gene TRBV19; 7 bases map to TRBD1. Germline CDR1 is LNHDA and CDR2 is SQIVND (reference sequence). The CDR3 has 15 residues. J gave up 1 base and V 5 bases, and 7 bases lay outside the gene matches. DNA of the CDR3: TGTGCCAGTAGTCCTGTAGGGACAGAGAACACTGAAGCTTTCTTT. The encoded protein is CASSPVGTENTEAFF.

This clonotype was detected only a few times. The chain has TRBV7-9 and TRBJ1-2, with D perhaps TRBD1 (6 bases). Trimming took off 4 bases at V and 3 bases at J, with 18 bases between the two ends. CDR3 length: 16 residues. In germline, CDR1 is SEHNR, CDR2 FQNEAQ (reference sequence). Here the CDR3 reads CASSSPAAGGDYGYTF. The CDR3 DNA reads TGTGCCAGCAGCTCCCCCGCGGCTGGGGGCGACTATGGCTACACCTTC.

This chain connects TRBV12-5 to TRBJ2-1; 7 positions agree with TRBD2. CDR1 is LGHNT and CDR2 is FRNRAP in the germline V gene. The CDR3 is made up of 12 amino acids. J was trimmed by 10 bases and V by 6 bases; bases with no gene match: 6. CDR3 amino acids: CASGTGLPEQFF. CDR3 nucleotides: TGTGCTAGTGGAACGGGACTACCCGAGCAGTTCTTC.

This sequence joins TRBV28 and TRBJ1-2; 10 bases map to TRBD1. Germline V gene data show CDR1 as MDHEN and CDR2 as SYDVKM. CDR3 size: 16 residues. Trimming took 3 bases from V and 1 from J; bases not matched to a gene: 5. The CDR3 bases are TGTGCCAGCAGTTTTCGGGACAGGGGAAATAACTATGGCTACACCTTC. Encoded protein: CASSFRDRGNNYGYTF.

This clonotype was observed a handful of times. The chain links TRBV7-8 to TRBJ2-3; 10 bases match TRBD2. CDR3 length: 17 residues. V gave up 1 base and J gave up 5 bases; unmatched junction bases: 9. In germline, CDR1 is SGHVS, CDR2 FQNEAQ. The CDR3 loop reads CASSLGGSGGARDTQYF. The CDR3, as DNA: TGTGCCAGCAGCTTAGGTGGAAGCGGGGGGGCGAGAGATACGCAGTATTTT.

This clonotype was found many times. The chain carries TRBV20-1 and TRBJ1-1, with a possible D match to TRBD1 (5 bases). The CDR3 runs to 15 residues. Trimming shortened V by 3 bases and J by 4 bases, and 18 bases separated the two germline ends. CDR1 and CDR2 from the germline V gene are DFQATT and SNEGSKA (reference sequence). CDR3 DNA: TGCAGTGCTAGGCCGGGAGGCGTGGGGGGCACTGAAGCTTTCTTT. Amino acid sequence: CSARPGGVGGTEAFF.

This clonotype was counted many times. The chain is built from TRBV6-2 or TRBV6-3 and TRBJ1-1, with D possibly matching TRBD1 (5 bases). This CDR3 has 14 residues. In germline, CDR1 is MNHEY, CDR2 SVGEGT. Trimming removed 0 bases at V and 4 bases at J, with 9 bases between. CDR3 coding DNA: TGTGCCAGCAGTTACTCGGGGACCAGCACTGAAGCTTTCTTT. It yields the protein CASSYSGTSTEAFF.

In this sample, this clonotype turned up many times. The rearrangement joins TRBV4-3 to TRBJ1-2; D is perhaps TRBD1 (5 bases). V shed 3 bases and J shed 0 bases, with 11 bases lying between them. This CDR3 region has 15 residues. The germline gives CDR1 LGHNA, CDR2 YSLEER. CDR3 in DNA: TGCGCCAGCAGCCACCGGGACGGGGCTAACTATGGCTACACCTTC. This gives the protein CASSHRDGANYGYTF.

This clonotype was observed many times. This chain uses TRBV7-2 with TRBJ2-7; TRBD1 is a possible D gene (6 bases). V was pared by 5 bases and J by 3 bases, with 11 bases between. This CDR3 has 13 residues. CDR1 and CDR2 (germline): SGHTA, FQGNSA. CDR3: CASSQGTSYEQYF. For the CDR3, the DNA is TGTGCCAGCAGCCAGGGGACAAGCTACGAGCAGTACTTC. Looking up the rest from reference TRBV7-2 and TRBJ2-7 gives the full variable domain: GAGVSQSPSNKVTEKGKDVELRCDPISGHTALYWYRQSLGQGLEFLIYFQGNSAPDKSGLPSDRFSAERTGGSVSTLTIQRTQQEDSAVYLCASSQGTSYEQYFGPGTRLTVT.

A word on this clonotype: At one end, the junction sequence differs from germline, possibly due to a read error. J is TRBJ1-5 and V is TRBV28; D is ambiguous. The CDR3 contains 14 residues. Germline CDR1 is MDHEN and CDR2 is SYDVKM. DNA of the CDR3: TGTGCCCGCAGTTTGGGCAGTAGCAATCAGCCCCAGCATTTT. Amino acids: CARSLGSSNQPQHF. The full variable domain, rest sourced from reference TRBV28 and TRBJ1-5, is DVKVTQSSRYLVKRTGEKVFLECVQDMDHENMFWYRQDPGLGLRLIYFSYDVKMKEKGDIPEGYSVSREKKERFSLILESASTNQTSMYLCARSLGSSNQPQHFGDGTRLSIL.

Only a few counts were recorded for this clonotype. The J gene is TRBJ2-7, the V gene TRBV2, with no clear D. CDR1 and CDR2 (germline): SNHLY, FYNNEI. This CDR3 has 14 amino acids. Trimming pared 3 bases from V and 1 base from J, leaving 10 bases between. The DNA of the CDR3 is TGTGCCAGCAGTGACTCGGACGGTTCCTACGAGCAGTACTTC. This gives the protein CASSDSDGSYEQYF. The whole variable domain, remainder taken from reference TRBV2 and TRBJ2-7, is EPEVTQTPSHQVTQMGQEVILRCVPISNHLYFYWYRQILGQKVEFLVSFYNNEISEKSEIFDDQFSVERPDGSNFTLKIRSTKLEDSAMYFCASSDSDGSYEQYFGPGTRLTVT.

This clonotype was observed at least ten times. The chain links TRBV7-9 to TRBJ1-1; the D is unclear. The CDR3 length is 15 residues. V was cut by 5 bases and J by 5 bases, with 18 bases left in between. Germline loops: CDR1 SEHNR, CDR2 FQNEAQ (reference sequence). CDR3 DNA: TGTGCCAGCAGCCCCCCGGTGGGGATGTTAACTGAAGCTTTCTTT. This translates into CASSPPVGMLTEAFF.